This passage covers 5 T cell receptor beta chains from one sample sequenced in a study of blood T cell repertoires in COVID-19. The method was immunoSEQ multiplex PCR; TCRdb's version includes in-frame clones alone and lacks a portion of them. The table includes around 100,000 clones, approximately 84% detected once. Sequencing input: peripheral blood. The receptors come from a human donor in a cohort sampled during active COVID-19.

This sequence joins TRBV5-6 and TRBJ2-2; D gene unclear. From germline, CDR1 is SGHDT and CDR2 YYEEEE. CDR3 length: 13 amino acids. Trimming stripped 1 base from V and 6 bases from J, with 7 bases between. The CDR3 DNA follows: TGTGCCAGCAGCTTGTTTGGGCCCGGGGAGCTGTTTTTT. Its translation: CASSLFGPGELFF.

This chain uses TRBV19 with TRBJ1-2; D is undetermined. This CDR3 is built from 12 residues. V lost 6 bases and J lost 3, with 8 bases in between. CDR1 is LNHDA and CDR2 is SQIVND in the germline V gene (reference sequence). As DNA, the CDR3 is TGTGCCAGTAGGTACAGAGACTATGGCTACACCTTC. As protein: CASRYRDYGYTF.

The V gene is TRBV18, the J gene TRBJ1-2; 8 bases align to TRBD1. The germline gives CDR1 KGHSH, CDR2 LQKENI. The CDR3 is 15 amino acids. V lost 3 bases, J lost 4 bases, and 7 bases stayed unmatched. The CDR3 DNA reads as TGTGCCAGCTCACCGGGACAGGATCTCCTCTATGGCTACACCTTC. Protein product: CASSPGQDLLYGYTF.

The V call is TRBV15, the J call TRBJ1-5, with 8 bases aligning to TRBD1. The CDR3 covers 13 residues. The germline CDR1 and CDR2 sequences are LNHNV and YYDKDF (reference sequence). Unmatched junction bases numbered 3, after V lost 3 bases and J lost 8 bases. CDR3 sequence reads: CATSRAQGEPQHF. The CDR3 bases are TGTGCCACCAGCAGGGCACAGGGGGAGCCCCAGCATTTT.

The chain uses TRBV27 and TRBJ2-3; a possible D gene is TRBD2 (6 bases). Trimming took off 1 base at V and 5 bases at J, with 13 bases between the two ends. Germline CDR1 MNHEY, CDR2 SMNVEV (reference sequence). The CDR3 has 15 residues. The CDR3 reads CASSLLDGSRDTQYF. The CDR3 nucleotides read TGTGCCAGCAGTTTATTGGACGGGAGTAGAGATACGCAGTATTTT.